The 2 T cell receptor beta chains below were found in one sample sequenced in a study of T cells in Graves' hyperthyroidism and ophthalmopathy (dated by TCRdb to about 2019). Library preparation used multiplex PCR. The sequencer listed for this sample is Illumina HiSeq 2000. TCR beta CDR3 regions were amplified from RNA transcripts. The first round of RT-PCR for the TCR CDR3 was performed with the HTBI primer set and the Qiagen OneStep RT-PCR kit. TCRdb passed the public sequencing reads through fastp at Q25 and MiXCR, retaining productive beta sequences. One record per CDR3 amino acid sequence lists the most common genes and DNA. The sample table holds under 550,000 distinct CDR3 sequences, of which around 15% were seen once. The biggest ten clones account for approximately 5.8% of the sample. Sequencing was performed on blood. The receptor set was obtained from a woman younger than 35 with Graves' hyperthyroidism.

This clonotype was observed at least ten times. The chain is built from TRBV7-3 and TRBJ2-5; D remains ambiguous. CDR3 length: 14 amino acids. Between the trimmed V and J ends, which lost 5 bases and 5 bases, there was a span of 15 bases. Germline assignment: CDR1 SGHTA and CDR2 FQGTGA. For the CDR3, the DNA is TGTGCCAGCAGCCCCGCTGGGGTACAGGAGACCCAGTACTTC. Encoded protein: CASSPAGVQETQYF.

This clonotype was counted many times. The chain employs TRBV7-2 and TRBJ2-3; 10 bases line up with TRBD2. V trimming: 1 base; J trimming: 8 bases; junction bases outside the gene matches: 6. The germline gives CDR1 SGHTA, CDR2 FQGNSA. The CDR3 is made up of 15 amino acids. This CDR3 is CASSLEAGGLGTQYF. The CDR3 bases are TGTGCCAGCAGCTTAGAAGCGGGAGGGTTGGGTACGCAGTATTTT.